Described below is a single T cell receptor (beta chain) sequence and its context. Its cognate antigen is unknown. The data are from a study of cytomegalovirus exposure and HLA in healthy donors. Turning to the study itself: From HLA-typed donors, an early data release held tens of millions of unique TCRs. General study findings and limits: Cytomegalovirus-associated TCR beta chains were listed, numbering 164. Sequences of the TCR beta chain were said to predict the HLA-A and HLA-B alleles of most subjects accurately.

Germline CDR1 reads MNHEY; CDR2 reads SMNVEV (reference sequence). V was shortened by 3 bases and J by 7 bases, with 21 bases between the two germline ends. The CDR3 contains 16 residues. The PCR was carried out with 60 Vbeta primers and 13 Jbeta primers. TCRdb keeps only in-frame clones here, not all; method: immunoSEQ multiplex PCR. The repertoire holds around 140,000 clones, with under 75% as singletons. The specimen sequenced was PBMCs. The chain carries TRBV27 and TRBJ1-1, with D possibly TRBD1 on 6 matching bases. The sequence was obtained from a woman between 35 and 50 years old in good health and CMV-seronegative. CDR3 nucleotides: TGTGCCAGCAGTTTCCTCCACCCCAGGGGATCTGATGAAGCTTTCTTT. Protein product: CASSFLHPRGSDEAFF.